A single sample is the source of the 9 T cell receptor beta chains below, sequenced in a study of T cell repertoires in cytomegalovirus infection. MiXCR was run by TCRdb on the reads, yielding one entry per CDR3 protein. The table has a few hundred thousand distinct CDR3 sequences, approximately 15% seen once. Sequenced input: CD8+ T cells from PBMCs. These receptors came from a human donor in good health (CMV status not recorded). Some clones in this sample may be carry-over from other donors' samples.

This clonotype was counted between two and nine times. The V call is TRBV29-1, the J call TRBJ1-1; D gene ambiguous. CDR1 and CDR2 from the germline V gene are SQVTM and ANQGSEA. The CDR3 consists of 10 residues. Trimming shortened V by 5 bases and J by 3 bases, and 4 bases separated the two germline ends. The CDR3 region is CSVWDTEAFF. The CDR3 DNA reads TGCAGCGTTTGGGACACTGAAGCTTTCTTT.

This clonotype was counted between two and nine times. V usage is TRBV5-6 and J usage is TRBJ2-4, with D perhaps TRBD1 (6 bases). V shed 4 bases and J shed 1 base, with 21 bases lying between them. The CDR3 covers 18 residues. CDR1 is SGHDT, CDR2 YYEEEE, per germline. DNA of the CDR3: TGTGCCAGCAGCCTGGGGGCTAGCTGGCCTGTTGCCAAAAACATTCAGTACTTC. This gives the protein CASSLGASWPVAKNIQYF.

There are many counts of this clonotype. The genes are TRBV7-2 and TRBJ1-2, with D hard to call. Germline CDR1 is SGHTA and CDR2 is FQGNSA. V lost 1 base and J lost 4, with 10 bases in between. The CDR3 covers 14 residues. The CDR3: CASSLDVSFYGYTF. The CDR3 region has the DNA TGTGCCAGCAGCTTAGATGTCAGCTTCTATGGCTACACCTTC.

This clonotype was counted ten times or more. This chain uses TRBV7-3 with TRBJ2-1; D ambiguous. The germline gives CDR1 SGHTA, CDR2 FQGTGA. This CDR3 has 13 residues. Between the trimmed V and J ends, which lost 2 bases and 8 bases, there was a span of 10 bases. This CDR3 is CASSLLGSDEQFF. CDR3 nucleotides: TGTGCCAGCAGCTTATTGGGTTCCGATGAGCAGTTCTTC.

This clonotype was found many times. The rearrangement uses TRBV7-2 and TRBJ1-2, with D unresolved. The V end lost 4 bases, the J end lost 0 bases, and 30 bases lay between the germline ends. The CDR3 runs 21 residues. Germline-derived CDR1 and CDR2 are SGHTA and FQGNSA. The CDR3 protein is CASSSPATTFGGGGANYGYTF. In DNA form, the CDR3 reads TGTGCCAGCAGCTCACCCGCGACTACCTTTGGTGGAGGAGGAGCTAACTATGGCTACACCTTC.

This clonotype was picked up a small number of times. The chain combines TRBV12-3 or TRBV12-4 with TRBJ2-3; no definite D call. This CDR3 has 13 residues. V was cut by 3 bases and J by 5 bases, with 9 bases left in between. Written as DNA, the CDR3 is TGTGCCAGCAGTTTCATGTTTAAAGATACGCAGTATTTT. Its translation is CASSFMFKDTQYF.

The chain combines TRBV5-1 with TRBJ1-5; weak D call: TRBD1 (5 bases). The CDR3 has 14 residues. Germline loops: CDR1 SGHRS, CDR2 YFSETQ. V gave up 4 bases and J gave up 5 bases, with 13 bases separating them. This chain's CDR3 is CASSPSGGYQPQHF. In DNA, the CDR3 is TGCGCCAGCAGCCCCAGCGGGGGGTATCAGCCCCAGCATTTT.

J is TRBJ2-3 and V is TRBV6-5; TRBD2 is a possible D gene (6 bases). Trimming took off 2 bases at V and 7 bases at J, with 16 bases between the two ends. This CDR3 spans 15 amino acids. Germline CDR1 is MNHEY and CDR2 is SVGAGI. Here the CDR3 reads CASSYRSGGANTQYF. CDR3 bases: TGTGCCAGCAGTTACAGGTCCGGCGGGGCAAATACGCAGTATTTT.

This CDR3 is CATSRDFGGTEAFF. The CDR3, as DNA: TGTGCCACCAGCAGAGATTTTGGGGGGACTGAAGCTTTCTTT. V is TRBV15 and J is TRBJ1-1; perhaps TRBD1 as D (5 bases). The CDR3 is made up of 14 amino acids. V was pared by 0 bases and J by 5 bases, with 10 bases between. Germline V gene lookup returns CDR1 LNHNV and CDR2 YYDKDF (reference sequence). Filled out from reference TRBV15 and TRBJ1-1, the complete variable domain reads DAMVIQNPRYQVTQFGKPVTLSCSQTLNHNVMYWYQQKSSQAPKLLFHYYDKDFNNEADTPDNFQSRRPNTSFCFLDIRSPGLGDTAMYLCATSRDFGGTEAFFGQGTRLTVV.